This entry lists 21 T cell receptor beta chains sequenced from one sample in a study of blood T cell repertoires in COVID-19. Profiling relied on immunoSEQ multiplex PCR, and the TCRdb table lists in-frame clones only, not all of them. The sample gives about 130,000 clones, approximately 83% of which show up once; about 9.5% is in the top ten. Sequenced: peripheral blood. The receptor source for this set is a man aged 40-50 years with active or convalescent COVID-19.

The chain combines TRBV4-3 with TRBJ2-3, with 7 bases identical to TRBD1. The germline gives CDR1 LGHNA, CDR2 YSLEER. V was pared by 0 bases and J by 3 bases, with 3 bases of the junction left unmatched. This CDR3 has 15 amino acids. CDR3 DNA sequence: TGCGCCAGCAGCCAAGAGACAGGGCGTACAGATACGCAGTATTTT. It codes for CASSQETGRTDTQYF.

The chain has TRBV19 and TRBJ1-6; D gene ambiguous. Germline V gene lookup returns CDR1 LNHDA and CDR2 SQIVND (reference sequence). This CDR3 contains 15 residues. V was pared by 7 bases and J by 8 bases, with 18 bases between. Here the CDR3 DNA reads TGTGCCAGTACGGGCGGGCCGAGCAGCTATTCACCCCTCCACTTT. The encoded protein is CASTGGPSSYSPLHF.

V is TRBV2 and J is TRBJ2-3, with 12 bases aligning to TRBD2. The CDR3 extends over 19 amino acids. In germline, CDR1 is SNHLY, CDR2 FYNNEI. V shed 7 bases, J shed 0 bases, and the junction held 14 bases outside the gene matches. The CDR3 here is CASTLSFRLAGVSTDTQYF. The DNA of the CDR3 is TGTGCCAGCACACTAAGCTTCAGACTAGCGGGGGTGAGCACAGATACGCAGTATTTT.

The chain links TRBV30 to TRBJ1-6; the D gene is possibly TRBD1 (5 bases). V was trimmed by 8 bases and J by 7 bases, leaving 15 bases between them. Germline assignment: CDR1 GTSNPN and CDR2 SVGIG (reference sequence). This CDR3 spans 13 amino acids. CDR3 sequence (DNA): TGTGCCCGGGACGGGAAGGGCAATTCACCCCTCCACTTT. Translated, it gives CARDGKGNSPLHF.

The J gene is TRBJ2-7, the V gene TRBV10-3; TRBD2 might be the D (7 bases). The CDR3 contains 13 residues. Deletions cut 11 bases from V and 1 base from J, with 15 bases between. Per germline, CDR1 ENHRY and CDR2 SYGVKD. CDR3 DNA: TGTGCCTCTGGGAGGGGGGATTCCTACGAGCAGTACTTC. Protein: CASGRGDSYEQYF.

The gene calls are TRBV5-8 and TRBJ1-2; tentatively, D is TRBD1 (5 bases). The ends were cut back, 4 bases at V and 7 bases at J, with 17 bases in the middle. Germline lookup yields CDR1 SGHTS and CDR2 YDEGEE. CDR3 length equals 14 residues. Here the CDR3 reads CASSPSRAGRGYTF. The CDR3, as DNA: TGTGCCAGCAGCCCCTCACGAGCGGGACGTGGCTACACCTTC.

The rearrangement joins TRBV6-6 to TRBJ2-2, with TRBD2 as a possible D gene (6 bases). CDR1 MNHNY and CDR2 SVGAGI come from the germline V gene (reference sequence). V was cut by 10 bases and J by 6 bases, with 9 bases left in between. There are 11 residues in the CDR3. The CDR3, as DNA: TGTGCCATCTGGGGGGCCGGGGAGCTGTTTTTT. It yields the protein CAIWGAGELFF.

The sample holds one count of this clone. The chain carries TRBV5-4 and TRBJ1-1, with 7 bases that match TRBD1. This CDR3 is built from 13 residues. Germline values: CDR1 SGHNT, CDR2 YYREEE (reference sequence). With 8 bases clipped from V and 0 bases from J, the junction kept 4 bases outside the gene matches. DNA for the CDR3: TGTGCCAGTCAGGGACAGATGAACACTGAAGCTTTCTTT. Translated: CASQGQMNTEAFF.

The chain links TRBV10-3 to TRBJ2-5, with TRBD1 matching over 7 bases. V gave up 6 bases and J gave up 4 bases; unmatched junction bases: 5. Germline CDR1 ENHRY, CDR2 SYGVKD. This CDR3 contains 13 residues. The CDR3 protein is CAISTGVRETQYF. The CDR3 DNA is TGTGCCATCAGCACAGGGGTCCGAGAGACCCAGTACTTC.

The J gene is TRBJ1-2, the V gene TRBV27; D not resolved. This CDR3 is built from 14 residues. The V gene's germline CDR1 is MNHEY and CDR2 SMNVEV (reference sequence). With 6 bases removed from V and 1 base from J, the gap between germline ends came to 12 bases. CDR3 DNA: TGTGCCAGCAGCTCCTTGGGCGATAACTATGGCTACACCTTC. This encodes CASSSLGDNYGYTF.

The chain carries TRBV7-2 and TRBJ2-7, with 9 bases lining up with TRBD2. Germline CDR1 and CDR2: SGHTA and FQGNSA. The CDR3 consists of 15 residues. V lost 1 base and J lost 3; bases outside the gene matches: 4. CDR3: CASSLVPSGDYEQYF. CDR3 nucleotide sequence: TGTGCCAGCAGCTTAGTCCCTAGCGGGGACTACGAGCAGTACTTC.

The chain carries TRBV30 and TRBJ1-6; 9 bases are a match to TRBD1. The junction had 6 bases not matched to a gene; V was cut back by 0 bases and J by 12 bases. The CDR3 spans 14 residues. Germline loops: CDR1 GTSNPN, CDR2 SVGIG (reference sequence). This CDR3 reads CAWSVGTGRLPLHF. CDR3 in DNA: TGTGCCTGGAGTGTAGGGACAGGGCGATTACCCCTCCACTTT. The full variable domain, its missing parts supplied by reference TRBV30 and TRBJ1-6, is SQTIHQWPATLVQPVGSPLSLECTVEGTSNPNLYWYRQAAGRGLQLLFYSVGIGQISSEVPQNLSASRPQDRQFILSSKKLLLSDSGFYLCAWSVGTGRLPLHFGNGTRLTVT.

In this sample, this clone turned up a few times. The rearrangement uses TRBV6-5 and TRBJ2-3, with D maybe TRBD2 (5 bases). The CDR3 length is 14 residues. V was trimmed by 6 bases and J by 4 bases, leaving 14 bases between them. The germline V gene encodes CDR1 MNHEY and CDR2 SVGAGI. CDR3 nucleotide sequence: TGTGCCAGCAGGCATACTAGTATTGCAGATACGCAGTATTTT. It translates to CASRHTSIADTQYF.

This clone was detected once. The rearrangement links TRBV19 to TRBJ1-1; 9 nucleotides agree with TRBD1. The CDR3 consists of 16 residues. The J segment lost 2 bases and the V segment lost 3 bases, leaving 7 bases of the junction unmatched. Germline values: CDR1 LNHDA, CDR2 SQIVND (reference sequence). The CDR3 DNA is TGTGCCAGTAGTATTGGGACAGGGTGGGCAAACACTGAAGCTTTCTTT. This sequence encodes CASSIGTGWANTEAFF.

This clone was seen a handful of times. The genes are TRBV7-2 and TRBJ1-2, with TRBD1 as a possible D gene (5 bases). The CDR3 runs 16 residues. Germline CDR1 SGHTA, CDR2 FQGNSA. Deletions cut 2 bases from V and 7 bases from J, with 20 bases between. CDR3 sequence (DNA): TGTGCCAGCAGCTTAAATGGCGGGGCTTCGGCGGGTGGCTACACCTTC. Translation gives CASSLNGGASAGGYTF.

This CDR3 is CATSHGGGMGELFF. As DNA, the CDR3 is TGTGCCACCAGCCATGGGGGGGGGATGGGGGAGCTGTTTTTT. The chain recombines TRBV15 with TRBJ2-2, with 7 bases fitting TRBD2. V was clipped by 5 bases and J by 8 bases; unmatched bases: 8. The CDR3 runs to 14 residues. Germline-derived CDR1 and CDR2 are LNHNV and YYDKDF (reference sequence). The full variable domain, in which reference TRBV15 and TRBJ2-2 provide the parts outside the CDR3, is DAMVIQNPRYQVTQFGKPVTLSCSQTLNHNVMYWYQQKSSQAPKLLFHYYDKDFNNEADTPDNFQSRRPNTSFCFLDIRSPGLGDTAMYLCATSHGGGMGELFFGEGSRLTVL.

The chain is built from TRBV19 and TRBJ2-5; 9 bases align to TRBD1. The CDR3 is 16 amino acids. J was trimmed by 4 bases and V by 5 bases; bases with no gene match: 11. CDR1 is LNHDA and CDR2 is SQIVND in the germline V gene (reference sequence). CDR3 sequence: CASSPRTGATRETQYF. The CDR3 DNA reads TGTGCCAGTAGTCCGCGGACAGGGGCGACGCGAGAGACCCAGTACTTC.

The chain is built from TRBV5-1 and TRBJ2-3; 9 bases agree with TRBD1. The CDR3 is 15 residues long. J lost 4 bases, V lost 1 base, and 4 bases had no gene match. The germline CDR1 and CDR2 sequences are SGHRS and YFSETQ. The CDR3 region is CASSLQGQGSDTQYF. The CDR3 DNA reads TGCGCCAGCAGCTTGCAGGGACAGGGATCAGATACGCAGTATTTT.

The chain combines TRBV11-3 with TRBJ2-7; D possibly corresponds to TRBD2 (5 bases). The CDR3 has 15 amino acids. The germline V and J ends were trimmed by 5 bases and 3 bases, with 17 bases remaining between them. Germline CDR1 reads SGHNT; CDR2 reads YENEEA. CDR3 in amino acids: CASSRSGEGSYEQYF. In DNA form, the CDR3 reads TGTGCCAGCAGCCGGTCCGGGGAAGGAAGCTACGAGCAGTACTTC. Combining the CDR3 with reference TRBV11-3 and TRBJ2-7 gives the whole variable domain EAGVVQSPRYKIIEKKQPVAFWCNPISGHNTLYWYLQNLGQGPELLIRYENEEAVDDSQLPKDRFSAERLKGVDSTLKIQPAELGDSAVYLCASSRSGEGSYEQYFGPGTRLTVT.

This rearrangement joins TRBV14 to TRBJ2-7; 7 bases map to TRBD2. The CDR3 loop spans 17 amino acids. The germline V gene has CDR1 SGHDN and CDR2 FVKESK. V lost 4 bases to trimming and J lost 3 bases; unmatched junction nucleotides: 15. The CDR3 is CASSREGQGLGVYEQYF. The CDR3, as DNA: TGTGCCAGCAGCCGGGAGGGGCAGGGATTGGGGGTCTACGAGCAGTACTTC.

The chain employs TRBV6-2 or TRBV6-3 and TRBJ2-1; D might be TRBD2 (6 bases). This CDR3 comprises 15 residues. Germline V lookup: CDR1 MNHEY, CDR2 SVGEGT. V was pared by 6 bases and J by 3 bases, with 15 bases between. The CDR3 region is CASSRGDLDYNEQFF. In DNA form, the CDR3 reads TGTGCCAGCAGCCGAGGGGACTTGGACTACAATGAGCAGTTCTTC.